This passage covers 5 T cell receptor beta chains from one sample sequenced in a study of shared clonotypes between healthy human individuals. CD45RO-negative, CCR7-selected cells formed the naive CD8 fraction, which excluded terminally differentiated effector memory CD45RA+ cells. Clones were read by immunoSEQ multiplex PCR, and TCRdb kept only the in-frame ones, dropping some. The table includes about 820,000 clones, 80% to 95% detected once. Material for sequencing was naive CD8+ T cells sorted from blood. The receptor source for this set is a young man in good health.

The chain couples TRBV6-4 to TRBJ2-1; tentatively, D is TRBD2 (6 bases). Trimming stripped 6 bases from V and 8 bases from J, with 14 bases between. Germline V gene data show CDR1 as MRHNA and CDR2 as SNTAGT. CDR3 length: 13 amino acids. CDR3 sequence (DNA): TGTGCCAGCAGAGGAGGGTGGCTCGATGAGCAGTTCTTC. Amino acids: CASRGGWLDEQFF.

This chain joins TRBV4-1 and TRBJ2-7; TRBD1 aligns across 7 bases. The CDR3 loop spans 15 amino acids. V was clipped by 0 bases and J by 2 bases; unmatched bases: 4. Germline CDR1 is MGHRA and CDR2 is YSYEKL. This CDR3 is CASSQEPTGAYEQYF. CDR3 DNA: TGCGCCAGCAGCCAAGAACCCACAGGGGCCTACGAGCAGTACTTC.

The chain uses TRBV6-1 and TRBJ1-2; possibly TRBD1 for D (5 bases). With 1 base removed from V and 4 bases from J, the gap between germline ends came to 7 bases. This CDR3 region has 13 residues. Germline assignment: CDR1 MNHNS and CDR2 SASEGT. As DNA, the CDR3 is TGTGCCAGCAGTGAAGGGGGGACCTATGGCTACACCTTC. Translation: CASSEGGTYGYTF.

The chain links TRBV19 to TRBJ2-3; D may be TRBD2 (5 bases). The CDR3 runs 15 residues. CDR1 is LNHDA, CDR2 SQIVND, per germline (reference sequence). V was trimmed by 6 bases and J by 0 bases, leaving 13 bases between them. CDR3 sequence: CASRDLGPSTDTQYF. CDR3 bases: TGTGCCAGTAGGGACTTAGGGCCTAGCACAGATACGCAGTATTTT.

This chain uses TRBV6-5 with TRBJ1-1, with D possibly TRBD1 on 5 matching bases. CDR1 and CDR2 (germline): MNHEY, SVGAGI. The CDR3 extends over 14 amino acids. V lost 0 bases and J lost 5, with 10 bases in between. CDR3 DNA: TGTGCCAGCAGTTACTCCAGTGGGGCTACTGAAGCTTTCTTT. Its protein is CASSYSSGATEAFF.